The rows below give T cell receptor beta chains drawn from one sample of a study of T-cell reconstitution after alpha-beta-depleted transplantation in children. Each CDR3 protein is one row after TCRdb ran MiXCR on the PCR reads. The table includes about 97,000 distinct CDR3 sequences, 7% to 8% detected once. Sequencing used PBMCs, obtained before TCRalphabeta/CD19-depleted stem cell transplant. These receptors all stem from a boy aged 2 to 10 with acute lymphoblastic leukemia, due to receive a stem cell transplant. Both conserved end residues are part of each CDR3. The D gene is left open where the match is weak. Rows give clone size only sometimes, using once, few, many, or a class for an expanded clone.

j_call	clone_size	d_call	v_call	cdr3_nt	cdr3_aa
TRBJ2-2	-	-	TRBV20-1	TGCAGTGCTAGGAGGGGATGGGAGCTGTTTTTT	CSARRGWELFF
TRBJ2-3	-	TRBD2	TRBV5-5	TGTGCCAGCAGCCGCCCGGGACTAGCGGGGGGGCCGACAGATACGCAGTATTTT	CASSRPGLAGGPTDTQYF
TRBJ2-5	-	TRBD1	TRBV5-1	TGCGCCAGCAGCCTGGGACAGGAAGAGACCCAGTACTTC	CASSLGQEETQYF
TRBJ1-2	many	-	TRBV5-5	TGTGCCAGCAGCTTGGATCAGGGATCTAACTATGGCTACACCTTC	CASSLDQGSNYGYTF
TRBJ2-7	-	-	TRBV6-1	TGTGCCAGCAAAAAGAAGGGGGCGGCGGGGGCGAGCTCCTACGAGCAGTACTTC	CASKKKGAAGASSYEQYF
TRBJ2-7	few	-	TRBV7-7	TGTGCTAGCAGCCCTTTTCCCCCGGGGGAGGTACCCTACGAGCAGTACTTC	CASSPFPPGEVPYEQYF
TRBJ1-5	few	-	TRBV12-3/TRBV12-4	TGTGCCAGCAGTGATCGGGACGGCCGTTCTCAGCCCCAGCATTTT	CASSDRDGRSQPQHF
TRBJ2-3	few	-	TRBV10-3	TGTGCCATCAGTGCAAGACAGCCTTCAAGCACAGATACGCAGTATTTT	CAISARQPSSTDTQYF
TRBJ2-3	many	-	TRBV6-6	TGTGCCAGCAGTTACTCGGCACCCCTGGCAGATACGCAGTATTTT	CASSYSAPLADTQYF
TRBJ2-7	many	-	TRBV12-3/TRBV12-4	TGTGCCAGCAGTTTTGTACGGGGGAGCTCCTACGAGCAGTACTTC	CASSFVRGSSYEQYF
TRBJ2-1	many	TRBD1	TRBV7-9	TGTGCCAGCAGCTCGCTTGACAGGGAAAGGTCCTACAATGAGCAGTTCTTC	CASSSLDRERSYNEQFF
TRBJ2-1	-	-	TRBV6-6	TGTGCCAGCAGTCCTGGCGGGAATGAGCAGTTCTTC	CASSPGGNEQFF
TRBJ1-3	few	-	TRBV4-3	TGCGCCAGCAGCCAAGAGGGAAACACCATATATTTT	CASSQEGNTIYF
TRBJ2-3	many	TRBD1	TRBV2	TGTGCCAGCAGTCGGGCTTACAGGGGGGATACGCAGTATTTT	CASSRAYRGDTQYF
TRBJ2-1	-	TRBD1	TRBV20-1	TGCAGTGCTAGGGACTGGACAGGGTTGAAATCCAATGAGCAGTTCTTC	CSARDWTGLKSNEQFF
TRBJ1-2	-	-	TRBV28	TGTGCCATCGGCCCCCGGCGGCGGGGAGGGAGAGATGGCTACACCTTC	CAIGPRRRGGRDGYTF
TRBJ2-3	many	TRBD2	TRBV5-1	TGCGCCAGCAGCTTGGCCCCCGCGGGGGGGCCGAAAGATACGCAGTATTTT	CASSLAPAGGPKDTQYF
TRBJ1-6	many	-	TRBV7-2	TGTGCCAGCAGCTTAGTAGGGGGTCGACCCCTAATCCTCCACTTT	CASSLVGGRPLILHF
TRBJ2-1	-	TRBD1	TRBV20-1	TGCAGTGCTAGCCCGGGACAGGGCAATGAGCAGTTCTTC	CSASPGQGNEQFF
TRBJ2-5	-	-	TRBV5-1	TGCGCCAGCAGCATCGAGACCTTATGGGAGACCCAGTACTTC	CASSIETLWETQYF
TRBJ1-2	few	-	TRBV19	TGTGCCAGTGAACCGGGAGAGGTTTCGGGTGGCTACACCTTC	CASEPGEVSGGYTF
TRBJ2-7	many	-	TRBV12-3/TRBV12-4	TGTGCCAGCAGTTTACAATCAGGGGAAACTGGCGAGCAGTACTTC	CASSLQSGETGEQYF
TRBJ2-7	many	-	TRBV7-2	TGTGCCAGCAGCCGCCCCTCCTACGAGCAGTACTTC	CASSRPSYEQYF
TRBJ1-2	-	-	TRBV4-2	TGTGCCAGCAGCCAAGCGTCGACAGAGCCTAACTTTGGCTACACCTTC	CASSQASTEPNFGYTF